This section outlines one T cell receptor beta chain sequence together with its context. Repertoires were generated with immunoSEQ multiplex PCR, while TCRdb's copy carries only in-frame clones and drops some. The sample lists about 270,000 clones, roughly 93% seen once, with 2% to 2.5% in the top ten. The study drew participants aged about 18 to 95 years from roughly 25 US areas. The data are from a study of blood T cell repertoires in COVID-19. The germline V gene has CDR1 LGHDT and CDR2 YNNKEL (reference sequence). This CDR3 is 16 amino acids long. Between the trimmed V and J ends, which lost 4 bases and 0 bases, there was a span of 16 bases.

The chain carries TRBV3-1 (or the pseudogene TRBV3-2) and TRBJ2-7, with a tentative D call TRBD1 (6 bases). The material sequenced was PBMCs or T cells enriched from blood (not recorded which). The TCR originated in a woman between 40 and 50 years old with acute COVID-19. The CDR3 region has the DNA TGTGCCAGCAGCCCCCTCCCAAGGACAGTCTCCTACGAGCAGTACTTC. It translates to CASSPLPRTVSYEQYF.